A single sample is the source of the 25 T cell receptor beta chains below, sequenced in a study of blood T cell repertoires in COVID-19. Sequencing used immunoSEQ multiplex PCR; TCRdb keeps in-frame clones, though not all of them. The sample lists tens of thousands of clones, around four fifths occurring once. Sample: peripheral blood. Source of these receptors: a woman aged 60-75 years with acute or convalescent COVID-19.

This clone was counted a few times. The rearrangement uses TRBV3-1 (or the pseudogene TRBV3-2) and TRBJ1-5, with D hard to call. With 2 bases removed from V and 5 bases from J, the gap between germline ends came to 10 bases. Germline loops: CDR1 LGHDT, CDR2 YNNKEL (reference sequence). The CDR3 totals 14 residues. The CDR3 DNA is TGTGCCAGCAGCCAACTCCCAGGTGATCAGCCCCAGCATTTT. This codes for CASSQLPGDQPQHF.

This chain connects TRBV27 to TRBJ1-1; D may be TRBD1 (5 bases). The length of the CDR3 is 14 residues. The V end was cut by 2 bases, the J end by 1 base, with 8 bases between. Germline V gene lookup returns CDR1 MNHEY and CDR2 SMNVEV (reference sequence). Here the CDR3 reads CASSLRQGNTEAFF. CDR3 DNA sequence: TGTGCCAGCAGTTTAAGGCAGGGGAACACTGAAGCTTTCTTT.

The chain employs TRBV5-1 and TRBJ2-2; TRBD1 matches at 7 bases. The CDR3 runs to 17 residues. Losses at the gene ends were 4 bases for V and 4 bases for J; bases not matched to a gene: 13. Looked up from germline, CDR1 is SGHRS and CDR2 is YFSETQ. The CDR3 sequence: CASSALGGEGATGELFF. CDR3 in DNA: TGCGCCAGCAGCGCCTTAGGGGGAGAGGGGGCCACCGGGGAGCTGTTTTTT.

The V call is TRBV11-3, the J call TRBJ2-1; 11 positions agree with TRBD2. Trimming took 0 bases from V and 7 from J; bases not matched to a gene: 5. There are 16 residues in the CDR3. The germline gives CDR1 SGHNT, CDR2 YENEEA. The CDR3 bases are TGTGCCAGCAGCTTAGAGCTAGCGGGAGGTAATAATGAGCAGTTCTTC. Translated: CASSLELAGGNNEQFF.

The genes are TRBV7-2 and TRBJ2-7; 7 bases match TRBD1. J gave up 2 bases and V 3 bases, and 1 base lay outside the gene matches. The germline gives CDR1 SGHTA, CDR2 FQGNSA. This CDR3 is 13 amino acids long. This CDR3 is CASSFQGAYEQYF. As DNA, the CDR3 is TGTGCCAGCAGCTTCCAGGGGGCCTACGAGCAGTACTTC. The full variable domain, rest sourced from reference TRBV7-2 and TRBJ2-7, is GAGVSQSPSNKVTEKGKDVELRCDPISGHTALYWYRQSLGQGLEFLIYFQGNSAPDKSGLPSDRFSAERTGGSVSTLTIQRTQQEDSAVYLCASSFQGAYEQYFGPGTRLTVT.

The count of this clone is one. CDR3 protein: CASAPVNTEAFF. CDR3 DNA: TGTGCTAGTGCCCCGGTGAACACTGAAGCTTTCTTT. V usage is TRBV12-5 and J usage is TRBJ1-1; D is undetermined. Trimming removed 7 bases from V and 0 bases from J, with 6 bases in between. CDR3 length: 12 residues. Per germline, CDR1 LGHNT and CDR2 FRNRAP.

This chain joins TRBV27 and TRBJ2-3, with a possible D match to TRBD1 (6 bases). The CDR3 spans 15 residues. Germline-derived CDR1 and CDR2 are MNHEY and SMNVEV (reference sequence). The germline V and J ends were trimmed by 5 bases and 1 base, with 13 bases remaining between them. The CDR3 reads CASSPGTFRTDTQYF. The CDR3 nucleotides read TGTGCCAGCAGTCCCGGGACATTCCGCACAGATACGCAGTATTTT.

This CDR3 reads CASSPRGGTEAFF. In DNA, the CDR3 is TGTGCCAGCAGCCCTAGGGGGGGCACTGAAGCTTTCTTT. The V gene is TRBV3-1 (or the pseudogene TRBV3-2), the J gene TRBJ1-1; maybe TRBD1 (6 bases). CDR1 is LGHDT and CDR2 is YNNKEL in the germline V gene (reference sequence). V gave up 4 bases and J gave up 4 bases, with 10 bases separating them. This CDR3 is built from 13 residues.

This clone has only one observation. This chain connects TRBV7-8 to TRBJ1-2, with 7 positions matching TRBD1. Germline CDR1 is SGHVS and CDR2 is FQNEAQ. The junction had 7 bases not matched to a gene; V was cut back by 4 bases and J by 5 bases. The CDR3 runs to 14 residues. The CDR3 is CASSSTGYRYGYTF. For the CDR3, the DNA is TGTGCCAGCAGCTCGACAGGGTACCGGTATGGCTACACCTTC. Full variable domain (outside the CDR3, taken from reference TRBV7-8 and TRBJ1-2): GAGVSQSPRYKVAKRGQDVALRCDPISGHVSLFWYQQALGQGPEFLTYFQNEAQLDKSGLPSDRFFAERPEGSVSTLKIQRTQQEDSAVYLCASSSTGYRYGYTFGSGTRLTVV.

This CDR3 is CASSDRGWAAQETQYF. Here the CDR3 DNA reads TGTGCCAGCAGTGACCGAGGGTGGGCAGCGCAAGAGACCCAGTACTTC. The J gene is TRBJ2-5, the V gene TRBV6-1, with D tentatively TRBD2 (5 bases). The V end was cut by 3 bases, the J end by 2 bases, with 16 bases between. CDR3 length equals 16 residues. Germline CDR1 is MNHNS and CDR2 is SASEGT.

The genes are TRBV5-5 and TRBJ2-1; D unclear. The germline V gene encodes CDR1 SGHKS and CDR2 YYEKEE (reference sequence). V was clipped by 0 bases and J by 0 bases, with 4 bases between them. The CDR3 is made up of 14 amino acids. CDR3 sequence reads: CASSLGSSYNEQFF. In DNA, the CDR3 is TGTGCCAGCAGCTTGGGGAGCTCCTACAATGAGCAGTTCTTC.

V usage is TRBV11-3 and J usage is TRBJ1-4; D is unresolved. The germline V gene has CDR1 SGHNT and CDR2 YENEEA. The ends were cut back, 1 base at V and 0 bases at J, with 9 bases in the middle. The CDR3 consists of 16 residues. This CDR3 is CASSLGRAATNEKLFF. CDR3 bases: TGTGCCAGCAGCTTAGGGCGGGCCGCAACTAATGAAAAACTGTTTTTT.

The rearrangement joins TRBV10-1 to TRBJ2-3, with 9 bases aligning to TRBD2. There are 18 residues in the CDR3. Germline V gives CDR1 WNHNN, CDR2 SYGVQD (reference sequence). The V gene end was trimmed by 2 bases and the J gene end by 0 bases; junction bases not matched to a gene: 9. The CDR3 is CASSERVAGVGSTDTQYF. The CDR3 coding sequence is TGCGCCAGCAGTGAGCGGGTAGCGGGAGTGGGTAGCACAGATACGCAGTATTTT.

This chain joins TRBV6-5 and TRBJ2-3, with D possibly matching TRBD1 (5 bases). Germline CDR1 is MNHEY and CDR2 is SVGAGI. Trimming removed 2 bases at V and 2 bases at J, with 14 bases between. This CDR3 region has 16 residues. For the CDR3, the DNA is TGTGCCAGCAGTTACAAGGGGCCGCCATTCACAGATACGCAGTATTTT. Translation: CASSYKGPPFTDTQYF.

The J gene is TRBJ2-2, the V gene TRBV27, with 11 bases lining up with TRBD1. From germline, CDR1 is MNHEY and CDR2 SMNVEV (reference sequence). J lost 6 bases, V lost 3 bases, and 3 bases had no gene match. The CDR3 runs 15 residues. The CDR3 DNA reads TGTGCCAGCAGTTTCGGACAGGGGGCGCCCGGGGAGCTGTTTTTT. This codes for CASSFGQGAPGELFF.

The V call is TRBV7-2, the J call TRBJ1-5, with TRBD1 matching over 8 bases. Germline CDR1 SGHTA, CDR2 FQGNSA. This CDR3 comprises 16 residues. Trimming at V came to 5 bases and at J to 4 bases, leaving 10 bases not matched to a gene. The CDR3 DNA follows: TGTGCCAGCAGCCCTTGGACAGGGAAGGGGAATCAGCCCCAGCATTTT. Translation gives CASSPWTGKGNQPQHF.

By its share, this clone is medium-sized (0.01 to 0.1%). The chain employs TRBV2 and TRBJ2-4; a weak D match, TRBD2 (6 bases). V lost 8 bases and J lost 1, with 24 bases in between. Germline values: CDR1 SNHLY, CDR2 FYNNEI. This CDR3 spans 18 amino acids. CDR3 region: CASRLAEGPTIAKNIQYF. CDR3 nucleotide sequence: TGTGCCAGCCGCTTAGCGGAGGGCCCCACTATTGCCAAAAACATTCAGTACTTC.

The genes are TRBV7-6 and TRBJ2-3, with D unresolved. Germline lookup yields CDR1 SGHVS and CDR2 FNYEAQ. Deletions cut 3 bases from V and 0 bases from J, with 10 bases between. This CDR3 comprises 15 residues. CDR3 DNA: TGTGCCAGCAGCTTTTACCCCACTAGCACAGATACGCAGTATTTT. It specifies CASSFYPTSTDTQYF. The variable domain in full, with the rest retrieved from reference TRBV7-6 and TRBJ2-3, is GAGVSQSPRYKVTKRGQDVALRCDPISGHVSLYWYRQALGQGPEFLTYFNYEAQQDKSGLPNDRFSAERPEGSISTLTIQRTEQRDSAMYRCASSFYPTSTDTQYFGPGTRLTVL.

This clone occurred once. This chain uses TRBV5-1 with TRBJ2-2; TRBD2 matches 9 bases. V dropped 0 bases and J dropped 4; count of bases not matched to a gene: 7. The length of the CDR3 is 17 residues. In germline, CDR1 is SGHRS, CDR2 YFSETQ. CDR3 loop: CASSLDHAAGGTGELFF. Written as DNA, the CDR3 is TGCGCCAGCAGCTTGGATCATGCAGCGGGAGGCACCGGGGAGCTGTTTTTT. Full variable domain (outside the CDR3, taken from reference TRBV5-1 and TRBJ2-2): KAGVTQTPRYLIKTRGQQVTLSCSPISGHRSVSWYQQTPGQGLQFLFEYFSETQRNKGNFPGRFSGRQFSNSRSEMNVSTLELGDSALYLCASSLDHAAGGTGELFFGEGSRLTVL.

The J gene is TRBJ1-3, the V gene TRBV7-2; D gene ambiguous. Germline V gene lookup returns CDR1 SGHTA and CDR2 FQGNSA. V was pared by 1 base and J by 7 bases, with 11 bases between. The CDR3 totals 14 residues. The CDR3 here is CASSLGGVVNTIYF. As DNA, the CDR3 is TGTGCCAGCAGCTTAGGAGGTGTAGTGAACACCATATATTTT.

The rearrangement joins TRBV5-1 to TRBJ1-4; 8 bases are shared with TRBD1. Germline CDR1 is SGHRS and CDR2 is YFSETQ. The V gene end was trimmed by 4 bases and the J gene end by 10 bases; junction bases not matched to a gene: 6. The CDR3 is 13 amino acids. CDR3 loop: CASSDTQGGKLFF. The CDR3 DNA reads as TGCGCCAGCAGCGACACACAGGGGGGAAAACTGTTTTTT.

CDR3 region: CASRLSSYEQYF. CDR3 DNA: TGTGCCAGCAGGCTCAGCTCCTACGAGCAGTACTTC. The chain has TRBV28 and TRBJ2-7, with D unclear. Germline V CDR1 and CDR2: MDHEN, SYDVKM. The CDR3 runs to 12 residues. The germline V and J ends were trimmed by 6 bases and 0 bases, with 6 bases remaining between them.

This chain joins TRBV7-6 and TRBJ2-5; the match to TRBD1 covers 11 bases. CDR3 length: 16 residues. The J segment lost 4 bases and the V segment lost 3 bases, leaving 7 bases of the junction unmatched. Germline lookup yields CDR1 SGHVS and CDR2 FNYEAQ. The CDR3 nucleotides are TGTGCCAGCAGCTTTTGGACAGGGGGCATGGGAGAGACCCAGTACTTC. Its protein is CASSFWTGGMGETQYF. The variable domain in full, completed from reference TRBV7-6 and TRBJ2-5, reads GAGVSQSPRYKVTKRGQDVALRCDPISGHVSLYWYRQALGQGPEFLTYFNYEAQQDKSGLPNDRFSAERPEGSISTLTIQRTEQRDSAMYRCASSFWTGGMGETQYFGPGTRLLVL.

CDR3 coding DNA: TGTGCCAGCAGCCAAGGGTCGCTAGTAGGTCGAACAGATACGCAGTATTTT. This translates into CASSQGSLVGRTDTQYF. V and J are TRBV3-1 (or the pseudogene TRBV3-2) and TRBJ2-3; the D is unclear. V shed 1 base and J shed 3 bases, with 17 bases lying between them. This CDR3 contains 17 residues. Germline-derived CDR1 and CDR2 are LGHDT and YNNKEL (reference sequence).

J is TRBJ1-1 and V is TRBV5-1; D is uncertain. The V end was cut by 6 bases, the J end by 1 base, with 16 bases between. The CDR3 is 15 amino acids. Germline CDR1 is SGHRS and CDR2 is YFSETQ. The CDR3 DNA reads TGCGCCAGCACAAGGGCCGGGGAAAGGAACACTGAAGCTTTCTTT. Its translation: CASTRAGERNTEAFF.